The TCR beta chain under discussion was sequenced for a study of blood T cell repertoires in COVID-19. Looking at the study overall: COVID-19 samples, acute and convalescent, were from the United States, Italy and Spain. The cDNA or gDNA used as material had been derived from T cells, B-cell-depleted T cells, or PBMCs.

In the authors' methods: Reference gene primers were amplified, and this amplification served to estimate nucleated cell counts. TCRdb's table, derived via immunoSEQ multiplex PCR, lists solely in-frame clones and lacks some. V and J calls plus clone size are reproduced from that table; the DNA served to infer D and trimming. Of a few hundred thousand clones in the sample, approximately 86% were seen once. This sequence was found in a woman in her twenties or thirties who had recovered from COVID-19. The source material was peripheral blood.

Written as DNA, the CDR3 is TGTGCCTGGAGTGTAAGCGGAGGGTACTATGGCTACACCTTC. Its translation is CAWSVSGGYYGYTF. The rearrangement links TRBV30 to TRBJ1-2; no clear D gene. CDR3 length: 14 residues. Deletions cut 0 bases from V and 3 bases from J, with 11 bases between. CDR1 and CDR2 (germline): GTSNPN, SVGIG (reference sequence).